The source of this T cell receptor (beta chain) is a study of identical twins. TCRdb analysed the 5' RACE reads with MiXCR anew, one entry per CDR3 protein. The sample consists of around 690,000 distinct CDR3 sequences, around 20% of them appearing once. Germline loops: CDR1 DFQATT, CDR2 SNEGSKA (reference sequence). The V gene lost 4 bases and the J gene lost 8 bases, with 17 bases spanning the gap. The CDR3 is 13 residues long. In its sample, this clonotype was seen a few times. These same data were also listed under a study on T cells expressing NK-cell markers.

The sequence came from a woman between 18 and 30 years old in good health. The chain links TRBV20-1 to TRBJ1-2, with a tentative D call TRBD1 (6 bases). Source material: PBMCs. As DNA, the CDR3 is TGCAGTGCTATCTTGAACAGGGCGATGGGCTACACCTTC. Amino acid sequence: CSAILNRAMGYTF.